This entry describes one TCR beta chain. Its antigen remains unidentified. A junction boundary mismatches the germline segment, possibly from a read error. The primer mix had 60 Vbeta and 13 Jbeta primers. Sequenced by immunoSEQ multiplex PCR; TCRdb stores in-frame clones only, minus some. This table has around 150,000 clones, 85% appearing once. CDR3 length: 13 residues. The V gene's germline CDR1 is SGHTA and CDR2 FQGNSA. These data originate in a study of cytomegalovirus exposure and HLA in healthy donors. Study-level results: 87-base-pair reads could not separate some V segments, including TRBV6-2 and TRBV6-3. The Asian-associated ancestry cluster reportedly had fewer N-insertions than the approximately 690-donor mean in a later analysis. Investigators reported 150 to 200 TCR beta chains as tied to cytomegalovirus. Donor immune exposure was known only as CMV serostatus.

The receptor was isolated from a man younger than 30 in good health and CMV-seropositive. The V gene is TRBV7-2, the J gene TRBJ2-7; perhaps TRBD1 as D (5 bases). The sample was PBMCs. DNA of the CDR3: TGTGCCAGCAGCTTAGAAGGTCAGGGCCCCGTCTGCTTC. It specifies CASSLEGQGPVCF.